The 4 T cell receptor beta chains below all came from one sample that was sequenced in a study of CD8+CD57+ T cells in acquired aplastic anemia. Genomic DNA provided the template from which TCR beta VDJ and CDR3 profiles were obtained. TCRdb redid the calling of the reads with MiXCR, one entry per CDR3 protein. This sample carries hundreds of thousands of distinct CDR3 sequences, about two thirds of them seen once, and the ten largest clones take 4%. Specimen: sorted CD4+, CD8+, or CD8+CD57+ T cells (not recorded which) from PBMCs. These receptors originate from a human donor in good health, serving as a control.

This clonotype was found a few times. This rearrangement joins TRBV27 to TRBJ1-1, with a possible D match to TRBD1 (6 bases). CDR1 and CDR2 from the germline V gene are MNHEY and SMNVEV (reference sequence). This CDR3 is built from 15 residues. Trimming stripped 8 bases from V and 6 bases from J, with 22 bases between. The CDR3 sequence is CASGPGEGFFPEAFF. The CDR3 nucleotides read TGTGCCAGCGGACCAGGGGAAGGTTTTTTCCCTGAAGCTTTCTTT.

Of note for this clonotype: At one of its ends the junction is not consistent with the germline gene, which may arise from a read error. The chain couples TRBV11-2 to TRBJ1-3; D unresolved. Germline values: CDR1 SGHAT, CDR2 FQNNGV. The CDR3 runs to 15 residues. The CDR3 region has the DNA TGCGCCAGCAGCTTCGACTGTGGATCTGGAAACACCATATATTTT. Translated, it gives CASSFDCGSGNTIYF. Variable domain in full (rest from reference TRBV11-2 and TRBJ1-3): EAGVAQSPRYKIIEKRQSVAFWCNPISGHATLYWYQQILGQGPKLLIQFQNNGVVDDSQLPKDRFSAERLKGVDSTLKIQPAKLEDSAVYLCASSFDCGSGNTIYFGEGSWLTVV.

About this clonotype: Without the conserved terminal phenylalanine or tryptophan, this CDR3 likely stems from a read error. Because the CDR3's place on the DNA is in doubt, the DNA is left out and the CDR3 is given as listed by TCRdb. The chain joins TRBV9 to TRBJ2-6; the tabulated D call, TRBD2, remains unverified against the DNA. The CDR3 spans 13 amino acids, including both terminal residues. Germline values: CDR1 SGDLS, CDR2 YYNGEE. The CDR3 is CASSISGGAQETL.

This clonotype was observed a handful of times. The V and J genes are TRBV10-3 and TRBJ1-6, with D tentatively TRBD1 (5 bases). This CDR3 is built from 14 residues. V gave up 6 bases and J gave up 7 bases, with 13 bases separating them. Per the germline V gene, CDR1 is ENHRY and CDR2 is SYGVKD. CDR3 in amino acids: CAISPTGINSPLHF. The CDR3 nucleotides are TGTGCCATCAGCCCAACAGGTATCAATTCACCCCTCCACTTT.